The clone carrying this T cell receptor beta chain was counted between two and nine times. This entry is derived from a study of blood T cell repertoires in COVID-19. Study summary: T cells, B-cell-depleted T cells, or PBMCs provided the cDNA or gDNA that served as material.

There are 16 residues in the CDR3. Authors' processing steps: Using reference gene primer amplification, nucleated cell counts were estimated. TCRdb's table, derived via immunoSEQ multiplex PCR, lists solely in-frame clones and lacks some. V and J calls and clone size follow that table, whereas D and trimming were derived from the DNA. In the table there are about 300,000 clones, 85% of which are singletons. The TCR sequence derives from a woman in her thirties who had been exposed to COVID-19. Sequenced input: PBMCs or T cells enriched from blood (not recorded which). V usage is TRBV21-1 and J usage is TRBJ2-7; TRBD2 is taken as the D call from the table, unchecked against the DNA. TRBV21-1 is deemed a pseudogene. CDR3: CASSNGLAGFSYEQYF. For the CDR3, the DNA is TGTGCCAGCAGCAACGGACTAGCGGGTTTCTCCTACGAGCAGTACTTC.